This T cell receptor beta chain was captured by sequencing in a study of blood T cell repertoires in COVID-19. Overall study context: The United States, Italy and Spain provided the acute and convalescent COVID-19 samples. Sources were T cells, B-cell-depleted T cells, or PBMCs; the material itself was cDNA or gDNA.

Per the original methods: Amplification of reference gene primers provided the estimated nucleated cell counts. Only in-frame clones appear in the TCRdb table, and some are missing; sequencing was by immunoSEQ multiplex PCR. V, J and clone size derive from that table, while D and trimming were established from the DNA sequence. The data hold around 28,000 clones, with less than 90% observed a single time. The germline V gene has CDR1 SGDLS and CDR2 YYNGEE. V lost 0 bases and J lost 8, with 8 bases in between. The length of the CDR3 is 13 residues. Material: peripheral blood. This TCR came from a human donor in a cohort sampled during active COVID-19. The chain links TRBV9 to TRBJ2-2; D is ambiguous. The CDR3 is CASSVGLPGELFF. DNA for the CDR3: TGTGCCAGCAGCGTAGGACTTCCGGGGGAGCTGTTTTTT.